Described below is a single T cell receptor (beta chain) sequence and its context. Its specific antigen is unknown. No base qualities exist here, and no much larger clone lies one base off it. Inclusive of the bounding cysteine and phenylalanine, the CDR3 is 17 residues long. The sequence is cut down to CDR3 DNA, 51 bases in frame from base 1. The junction shows trimming of 0 bases on V and 3 bases on J, and the gene matches do not reach 10 bases of it. From a lookup of the germline V gene, CDR1 and CDR2 are LGHNA and YNFKEQ. This entry comes from a study of blood T cell repertoires in COVID-19 (dated by TCRdb to 2020 to 2021). For the wider study: Collaborator samples came from the United States, Italy and Spain and covered acute and convalescent phases of COVID-19. A de-identified subject ID, COVID-19 status, age in years and sex were almost always included in the sample metadata. HLA class I and class II types, where available, came from metadata supplied by the sample provider rather than from assay-based typing. Subjects who had been exposed to COVID-19, were actively infected with it, or had recovered from it provided the deeply sampled blood TCRbeta repertoires that made up the dataset. The repertoires were made available in a free public database intended to serve as a resource for research on the immune response to SARS-CoV-2. Samples came from the ongoing ImmuneRACE study (first 160 participants) plus 1,254 subjects from 6 global collaborators. The prospective study material was composed of cDNA or gDNA derived from T cells, B-cell-depleted T cells, or PBMCs.

General findings and caveats noted by the study authors: Clinical and demographic metadata were provided uncurated, with the amount varying by source and participant.

TCRbeta CDR3 regions were amplified from genomic DNA by means of the immunoSEQ Assay, a bias-controlled multiplex PCR. The study's processing was this. The number of nucleated cells in each sample was estimated from the amplification of reference gene primers within the assay. To quantify the absolute abundance of each unique TCRbeta CDR3 rearrangement, sequence reads were collapsed and filtered. For each sample, productive Simpson clonality was calculated as the square root of Simpson's diversity index across productive rearrangements. The clones in this table, taken by TCRdb from immuneACCESS, are in-frame only. Not every clone is retained; where verified, under half of the shortfall comes from an unresolved V gene, and the cause of the rest is unknown. Clone size and the V and J calls come from that table; the DNA yielded D and trimming. A total of about 300,000 clones appear in this sample, approximately 82% of them only once. The ten most abundant clones make up roughly 1.2% of the sample.

Collaborating institutions collected whole blood in K2EDTA tubes following their own protocols. For TCRbeta analysis, collaborator samples were shipped as frozen whole blood, as isolated PBMCs, or as DNA extracted from either sample type. The sequence joins TRBV4-2 to TRBJ1-1; 7 central nucleotides agree with TRBD1. Source material: peripheral blood. This receptor was obtained from a woman aged 45-60 years with acute or convalescent COVID-19. This receptor carries the CDR3 CASSQDLRGRGDTEAFF. The base sequence is TGTGCCAGCAGCCAAGATCTAAGGGGCAGGGGGGACACTGAAGCTTTCTTT.